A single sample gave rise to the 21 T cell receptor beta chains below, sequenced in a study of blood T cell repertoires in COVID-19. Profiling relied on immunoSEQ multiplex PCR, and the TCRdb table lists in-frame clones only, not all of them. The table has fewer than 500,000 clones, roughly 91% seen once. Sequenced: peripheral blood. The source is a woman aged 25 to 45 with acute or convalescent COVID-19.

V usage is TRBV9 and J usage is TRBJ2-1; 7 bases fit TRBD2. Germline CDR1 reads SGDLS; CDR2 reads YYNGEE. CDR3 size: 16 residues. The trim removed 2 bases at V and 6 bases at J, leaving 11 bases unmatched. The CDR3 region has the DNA TGTGCCAGCAGCGTGGACTGGGCGGGGGTGTTCAATGAGCAGTTCTTC. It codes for CASSVDWAGVFNEQFF.

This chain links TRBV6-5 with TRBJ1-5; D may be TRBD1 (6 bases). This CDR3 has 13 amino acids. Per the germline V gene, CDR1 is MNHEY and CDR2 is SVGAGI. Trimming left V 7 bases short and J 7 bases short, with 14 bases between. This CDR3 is CASTRTAGQPQHF. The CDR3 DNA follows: TGTGCCAGCACCAGGACAGCCGGACAGCCCCAGCATTTT.

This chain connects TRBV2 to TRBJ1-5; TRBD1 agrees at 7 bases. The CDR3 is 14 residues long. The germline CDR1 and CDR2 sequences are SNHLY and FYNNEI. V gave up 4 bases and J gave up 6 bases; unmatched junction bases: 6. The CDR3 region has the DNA TGTGCCAGCAGTGGACAGGGCGAGGTTCAGCCCCAGCATTTT. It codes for CASSGQGEVQPQHF.

The CDR3 sequence: CASSHRASGGQVEQYF. In nucleotides, the CDR3 is TGTGCCAGCAGCCACCGGGCTAGCGGGGGTCAGGTGGAGCAGTACTTC. The V call is TRBV5-4, the J call TRBJ2-7, with 10 positions matching TRBD2. The CDR3 sequence is 16 residues long. V was clipped by 4 bases and J by 7 bases; unmatched bases: 14. Germline CDR1 SGHNT, CDR2 YYREEE (reference sequence).

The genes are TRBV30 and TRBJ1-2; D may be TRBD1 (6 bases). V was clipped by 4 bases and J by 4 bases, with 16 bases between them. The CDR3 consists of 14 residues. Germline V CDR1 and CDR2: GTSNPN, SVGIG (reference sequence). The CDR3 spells CAWTVVGGPYGYTF. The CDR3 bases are TGTGCCTGGACGGTCGTAGGGGGACCCTATGGCTACACCTTC.

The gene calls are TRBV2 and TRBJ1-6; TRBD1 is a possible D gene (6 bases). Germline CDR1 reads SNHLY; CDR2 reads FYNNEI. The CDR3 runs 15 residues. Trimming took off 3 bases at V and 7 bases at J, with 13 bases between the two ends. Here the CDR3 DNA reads TGTGCCAGCAGTGAGGTAGGGGGACAAAATTCACCCCTCCACTTT. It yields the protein CASSEVGGQNSPLHF.

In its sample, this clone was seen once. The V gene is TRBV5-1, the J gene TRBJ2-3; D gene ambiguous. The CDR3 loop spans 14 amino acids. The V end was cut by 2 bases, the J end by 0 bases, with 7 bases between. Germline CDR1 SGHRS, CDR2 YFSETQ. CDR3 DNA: TGCGCCAGCAGCTTTTCGTCCAGCACAGATACGCAGTATTTT. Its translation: CASSFSSSTDTQYF. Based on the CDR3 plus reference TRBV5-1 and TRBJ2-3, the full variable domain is KAGVTQTPRYLIKTRGQQVTLSCSPISGHRSVSWYQQTPGQGLQFLFEYFSETQRNKGNFPGRFSGRQFSNSRSEMNVSTLELGDSALYLCASSFSSSTDTQYFGPGTRLTVL.

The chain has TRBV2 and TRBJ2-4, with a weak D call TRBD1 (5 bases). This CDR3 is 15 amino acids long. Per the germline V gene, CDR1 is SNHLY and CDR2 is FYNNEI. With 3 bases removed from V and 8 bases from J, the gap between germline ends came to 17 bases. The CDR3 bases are TGTGCCAGCAGTGATCGGGCAGAAAAAGGGGACATTCAGTACTTC. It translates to CASSDRAEKGDIQYF.

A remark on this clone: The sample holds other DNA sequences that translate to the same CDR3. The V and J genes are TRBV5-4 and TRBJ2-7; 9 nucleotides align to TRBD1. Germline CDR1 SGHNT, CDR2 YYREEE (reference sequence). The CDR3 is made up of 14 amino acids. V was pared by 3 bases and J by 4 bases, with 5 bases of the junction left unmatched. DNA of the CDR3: TGTGCCAGCAGCTCCCGGGACAGGGTGTACGAGCAGTACTTC. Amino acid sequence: CASSSRDRVYEQYF.

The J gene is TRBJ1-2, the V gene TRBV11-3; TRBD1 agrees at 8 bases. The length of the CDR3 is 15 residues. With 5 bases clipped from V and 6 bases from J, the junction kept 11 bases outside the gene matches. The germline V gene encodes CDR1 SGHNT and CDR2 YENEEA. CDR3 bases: TGTGCCAGCAGCCCCCGATGCGACAGGGGAAATGGCTACACCTTC. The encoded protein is CASSPRCDRGNGYTF.

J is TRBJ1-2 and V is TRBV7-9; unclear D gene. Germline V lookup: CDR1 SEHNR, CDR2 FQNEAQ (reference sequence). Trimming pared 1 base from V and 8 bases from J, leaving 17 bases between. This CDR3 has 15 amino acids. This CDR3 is CASSLGDFAISGYTF. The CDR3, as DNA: TGTGCCAGCAGCTTAGGCGATTTCGCCATTTCAGGCTACACCTTC.

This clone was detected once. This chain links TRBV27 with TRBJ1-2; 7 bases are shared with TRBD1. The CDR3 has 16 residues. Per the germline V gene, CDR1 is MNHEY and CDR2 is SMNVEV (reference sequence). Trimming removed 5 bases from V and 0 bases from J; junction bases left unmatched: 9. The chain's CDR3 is CASSRQGLTPNYGYTF. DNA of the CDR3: TGTGCCAGCAGTCGACAGGGATTAACGCCTAACTATGGCTACACCTTC.

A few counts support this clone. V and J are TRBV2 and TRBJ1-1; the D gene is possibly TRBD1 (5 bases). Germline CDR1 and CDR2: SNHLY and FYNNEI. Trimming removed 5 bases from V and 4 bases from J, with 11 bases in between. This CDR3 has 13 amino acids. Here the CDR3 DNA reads TGTGCCAGCAGTTACAGGTGGGGCACTGAAGCTTTCTTT. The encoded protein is CASSYRWGTEAFF.

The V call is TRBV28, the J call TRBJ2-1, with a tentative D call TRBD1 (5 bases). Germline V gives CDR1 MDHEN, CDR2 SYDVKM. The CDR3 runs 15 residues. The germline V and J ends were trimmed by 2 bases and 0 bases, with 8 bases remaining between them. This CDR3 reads CASSLVGDSYNEQFF. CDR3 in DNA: TGTGCCAGCAGTTTAGTAGGGGACTCCTACAATGAGCAGTTCTTC.

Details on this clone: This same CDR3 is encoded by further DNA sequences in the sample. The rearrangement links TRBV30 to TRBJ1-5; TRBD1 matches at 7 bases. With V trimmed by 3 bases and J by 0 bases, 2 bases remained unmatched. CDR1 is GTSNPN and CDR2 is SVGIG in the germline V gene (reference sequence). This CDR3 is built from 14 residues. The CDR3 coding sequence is TGTGCCTGGAGCGGGACAGTTAGCAATCAGCCCCAGCATTTT. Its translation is CAWSGTVSNQPQHF.

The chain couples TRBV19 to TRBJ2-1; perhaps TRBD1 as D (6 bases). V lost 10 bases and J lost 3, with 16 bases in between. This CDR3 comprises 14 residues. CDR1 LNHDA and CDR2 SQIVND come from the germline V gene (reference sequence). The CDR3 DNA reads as TGTGCCACCCTGAGGGGACAAGACTACAATGAGCAGTTCTTC. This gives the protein CATLRGQDYNEQFF.

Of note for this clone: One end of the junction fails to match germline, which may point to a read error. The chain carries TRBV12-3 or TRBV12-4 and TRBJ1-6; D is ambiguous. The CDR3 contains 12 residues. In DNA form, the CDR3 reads TGTGCCAGCAGTTTCTCGGTCGTCGATTTATACTTT. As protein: CASSFSVVDLYF.

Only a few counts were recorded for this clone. CDR3 nucleotides: TGCAGCGTGGACAGGGGTCAAGAGACCCAGTACTTC. This gives the protein CSVDRGQETQYF. The chain employs TRBV29-1 and TRBJ2-5; 9 bases match TRBD1. The V gene's germline CDR1 is SQVTM and CDR2 ANQGSEA. The CDR3 spans 12 residues. With 6 bases clipped from V and 2 bases from J, the junction kept 1 base outside the gene matches.

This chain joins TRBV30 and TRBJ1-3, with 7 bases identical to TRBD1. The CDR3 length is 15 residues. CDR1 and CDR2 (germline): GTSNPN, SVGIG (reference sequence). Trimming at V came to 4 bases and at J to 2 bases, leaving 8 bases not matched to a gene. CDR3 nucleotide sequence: TGTGCCTGGATTCTAGGGGGCCAGGCTGGAAACACCATATATTTT. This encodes CAWILGGQAGNTIYF. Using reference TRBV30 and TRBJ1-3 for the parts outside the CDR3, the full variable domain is SQTIHQWPATLVQPVGSPLSLECTVEGTSNPNLYWYRQAAGRGLQLLFYSVGIGQISSEVPQNLSASRPQDRQFILSSKKLLLSDSGFYLCAWILGGQAGNTIYFGEGSWLTVV.

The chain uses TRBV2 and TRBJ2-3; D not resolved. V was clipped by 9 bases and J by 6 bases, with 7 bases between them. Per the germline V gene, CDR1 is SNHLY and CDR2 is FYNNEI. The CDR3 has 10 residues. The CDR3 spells CASTYDTQYF. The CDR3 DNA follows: TGTGCCAGTACTTACGATACGCAGTATTTT.

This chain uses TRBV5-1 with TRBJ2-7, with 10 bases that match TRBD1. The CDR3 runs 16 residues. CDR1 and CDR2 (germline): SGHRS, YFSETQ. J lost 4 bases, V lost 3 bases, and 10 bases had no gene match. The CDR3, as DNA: TGCGCCAGCAGCTCTCAGACAGGGGGCATGGTATACGAGCAGTACTTC. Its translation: CASSSQTGGMVYEQYF.